These 14 T cell receptor beta chains originate from one sample sequenced in a study of cytomegalovirus exposure and HLA in healthy donors. The data were produced by immunoSEQ multiplex PCR, yet TCRdb's version contains in-frame clones alone and is incomplete. This table holds roughly 62,000 clones, 90% to 95% found once. Sequenced sample: PBMCs. These receptor sequences come from a man aged 18 to 29 in good health and CMV-seronegative.

The V gene is TRBV5-6, the J gene TRBJ2-7, with 7 bases identical to TRBD2. From germline, CDR1 is SGHDT and CDR2 YYEEEE. Trimming removed 0 bases from V and 3 bases from J; junction bases left unmatched: 9. The CDR3 runs 16 residues. The CDR3 DNA reads TGTGCCAGCAGCTTGGGGGTTGGGCTAGCGGACTACGAGCAGTACTTC. Translated, it gives CASSLGVGLADYEQYF.

The chain combines TRBV4-3 with TRBJ2-7; tentative D call: TRBD1 (6 bases). Germline V gene lookup returns CDR1 LGHNA and CDR2 YSLEER. V was trimmed by 1 base and J by 5 bases, leaving 12 bases between them. The CDR3 is 14 amino acids. CDR3 region: CASSQAGRGDEQYF. As DNA, the CDR3 is TGCGCCAGCAGCCAAGCAGGCAGGGGCGACGAGCAGTACTTC.

V and J are TRBV4-3 and TRBJ1-1, with D tentatively TRBD1 (6 bases). The CDR3 runs 15 residues. Trimming removed 4 bases from V and 4 bases from J, with 16 bases in between. Germline CDR1 and CDR2: LGHNA and YSLEER. CDR3 region: CASSRDGQQTTEAFF. The CDR3 DNA reads as TGCGCCAGCAGCCGGGATGGACAGCAGACCACTGAAGCTTTCTTT.

About this clone itself: Other DNA sequences within the sample encode an identical CDR3. The genes are TRBV11-2 and TRBJ2-3; D remains ambiguous. From germline, CDR1 is SGHAT and CDR2 FQNNGV. CDR3 length: 12 amino acids. Trimming took off 5 bases at V and 3 bases at J, with 6 bases between the two ends. This CDR3 is CASSPGTDTQYF. CDR3 DNA sequence: TGTGCCAGCAGCCCCGGGACAGATACGCAGTATTTT.

The rearrangement uses TRBV5-1 and TRBJ2-1; 7 bases match TRBD2. Germline loops: CDR1 SGHRS, CDR2 YFSETQ. The CDR3 totals 13 residues. J gave up 10 bases and V 5 bases, and 9 bases lay outside the gene matches. Written as DNA, the CDR3 is TGCGCCAGCAGAGCCGACACTAGCGAAGAGCAGTTCTTC. Translated, it gives CASRADTSEEQFF.

The J gene is TRBJ2-3, the V gene TRBV4-1, with D possibly matching TRBD2 (6 bases). Trimming removed 6 bases from V and 0 bases from J, with 16 bases in between. Germline CDR1 is MGHRA and CDR2 is YSYEKL. The CDR3 is 16 amino acids. The CDR3 bases are TGCGCCAGCAGTGAGCCTAGCGTTACTAGCACAGATACGCAGTATTTT. It is translated as CASSEPSVTSTDTQYF.

V gene TRBV29-1 combines with J gene TRBJ1-2; no definite D call. Germline CDR1 reads SQVTM; CDR2 reads ANQGSEA. The CDR3 is 15 residues long. Trimming took off 1 base at V and 0 bases at J, with 12 bases between the two ends. This chain's CDR3 is CSVEGVGRTNYGYTF. The CDR3 nucleotides are TGCAGCGTTGAAGGCGTGGGCAGAACTAACTATGGCTACACCTTC.

The V gene is TRBV9, the J gene TRBJ2-3, with TRBD2 matching over 10 bases. V lost 1 base to trimming and J lost 1 base; unmatched junction nucleotides: 0. Looked up from germline, CDR1 is SGDLS and CDR2 is YYNGEE. CDR3 length: 15 residues. CDR3 bases: TGTGCCAGCAGCGTACTAGCGGGGGGCACAGATACGCAGTATTTT. Its translation: CASSVLAGGTDTQYF.

The chain is built from TRBV18 and TRBJ1-2; perhaps TRBD1 as D (6 bases). Germline values: CDR1 KGHSH, CDR2 LQKENI. The CDR3 contains 17 residues. The ends were cut back, 5 bases at V and 4 bases at J, with 23 bases in the middle. The CDR3, as DNA: TGTGCCAGCTCAGTTTTTATCGGGACACCTATTCTCTATGGCTACACCTTC. Translated: CASSVFIGTPILYGYTF.

This rearrangement joins TRBV5-1 to TRBJ2-7, with TRBD1 matching over 10 bases. Trimming took 5 bases from V and 3 from J; bases not matched to a gene: 8. The CDR3 loop spans 15 amino acids. Germline V gene lookup returns CDR1 SGHRS and CDR2 YFSETQ. The CDR3, as DNA: TGCGCCAGCAGGTCCGGACAGGGGGAGTACTACGAGCAGTACTTC. It encodes CASRSGQGEYYEQYF.

The gene calls are TRBV10-3 and TRBJ1-1, with 7 positions matching TRBD1. The CDR3 runs to 16 residues. The ends lost 2 bases at V and 4 bases at J; junction bases unmatched: 10. The germline V gene has CDR1 ENHRY and CDR2 SYGVKD. CDR3 nucleotide sequence: TGTGCCATCAGTGAGAAACCATGGGGACAGTCCACTGAAGCTTTCTTT. It codes for CAISEKPWGQSTEAFF.

The rearrangement uses TRBV11-2 and TRBJ2-7; D is undetermined. V lost 1 base to trimming and J lost 0 bases, with 7 bases between them. The CDR3 spans 14 residues. Germline loops: CDR1 SGHAT, CDR2 FQNNGV. The CDR3 protein is CASSLGPGSYEQYF. In DNA form, the CDR3 reads TGTGCCAGCAGCTTAGGCCCGGGCTCCTACGAGCAGTACTTC.

The chain uses TRBV7-2 and TRBJ2-3; TRBD2 might be the D (6 bases). The CDR3 sequence is 15 residues long. Trimming took off 4 bases at V and 0 bases at J, with 11 bases between the two ends. Germline V gene sequence: CDR1 SGHTA, CDR2 FQGNSA. The CDR3 DNA follows: TGTGCCAGCAGCTCCGGGACTCACAGCACAGATACGCAGTATTTT. It translates to CASSSGTHSTDTQYF.

The chain is built from TRBV6-5 and TRBJ1-2, with a possible D match to TRBD1 (6 bases). V shed 4 bases and J shed 8 bases, with 23 bases lying between them. Germline assignment: CDR1 MNHEY and CDR2 SVGAGI. The CDR3 sequence is 16 residues long. CDR3 bases: TGTGCCAGCAGTTTAAATTGGCGACAGGTTCAAGGCGGCTACACCTTC. Protein product: CASSLNWRQVQGGYTF.